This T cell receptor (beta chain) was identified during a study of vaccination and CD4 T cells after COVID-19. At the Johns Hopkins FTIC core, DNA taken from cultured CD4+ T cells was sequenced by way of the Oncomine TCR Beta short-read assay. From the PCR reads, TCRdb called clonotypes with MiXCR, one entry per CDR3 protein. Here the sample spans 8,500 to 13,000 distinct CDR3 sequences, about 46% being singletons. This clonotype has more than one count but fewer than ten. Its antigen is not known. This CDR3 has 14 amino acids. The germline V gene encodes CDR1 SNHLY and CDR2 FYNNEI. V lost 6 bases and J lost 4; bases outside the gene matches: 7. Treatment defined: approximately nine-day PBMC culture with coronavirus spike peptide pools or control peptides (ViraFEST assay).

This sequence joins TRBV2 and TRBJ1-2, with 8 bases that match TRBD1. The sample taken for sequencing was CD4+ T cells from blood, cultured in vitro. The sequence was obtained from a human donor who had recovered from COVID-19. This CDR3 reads CASSRTGRFYGYTF. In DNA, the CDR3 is TGTGCCAGCAGCAGGACAGGGAGATTCTATGGCTACACCTTC.